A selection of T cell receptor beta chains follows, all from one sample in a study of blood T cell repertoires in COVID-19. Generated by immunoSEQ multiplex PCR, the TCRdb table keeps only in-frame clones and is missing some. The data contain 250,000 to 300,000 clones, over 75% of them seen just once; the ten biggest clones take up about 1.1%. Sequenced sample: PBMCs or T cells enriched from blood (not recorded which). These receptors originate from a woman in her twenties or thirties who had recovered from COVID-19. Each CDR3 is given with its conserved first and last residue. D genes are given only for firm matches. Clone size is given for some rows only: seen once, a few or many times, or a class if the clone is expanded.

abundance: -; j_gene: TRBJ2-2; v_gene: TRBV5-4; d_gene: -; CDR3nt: TGTGCCAGCAGCTCCGAGGGAGGTTATACCGGGGAGCTGTTTTTT; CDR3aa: CASSSEGGYTGELFF
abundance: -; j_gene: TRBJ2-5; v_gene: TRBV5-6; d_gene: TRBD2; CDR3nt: TGTGCCAGCAGCACAGGACTAGCGGGGGCCCAAGAGACCCAGTACTTC; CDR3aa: CASSTGLAGAQETQYF
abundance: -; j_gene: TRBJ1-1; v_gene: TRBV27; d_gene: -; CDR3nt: TGTGCCAGCAGTTTATCGGTCTTTCGCCTCGGACAGCGTGAAGCTTTCTTT; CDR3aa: CASSLSVFRLGQREAFF
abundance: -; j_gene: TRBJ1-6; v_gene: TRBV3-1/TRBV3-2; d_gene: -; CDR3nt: TGTGCCAGCAGCCAATTACAGGGAGGGGGGTCACCCCTCCACTTT; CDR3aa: CASSQLQGGGSPLHF
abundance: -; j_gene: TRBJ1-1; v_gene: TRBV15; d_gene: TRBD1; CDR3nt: TGTGCCACCAGCCCCGAGGAGGGGGCGCGGACTGAAGCTTTCTTT; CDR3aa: CATSPEEGARTEAFF
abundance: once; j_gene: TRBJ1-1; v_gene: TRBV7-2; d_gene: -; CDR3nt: TGTGCCAGCAGCTTAGAGGGCAGGGTGAACACTGAAGCTTTCTTT; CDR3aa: CASSLEGRVNTEAFF
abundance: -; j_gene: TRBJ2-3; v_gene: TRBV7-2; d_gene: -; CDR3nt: TGTGCCAGCAGCTCCCGGGAGTTCAGCACAGATACGCAGTATTTT; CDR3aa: CASSSREFSTDTQYF
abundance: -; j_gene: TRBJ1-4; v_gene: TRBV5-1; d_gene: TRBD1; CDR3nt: TGCGCCAGCAGCCAAGCCGGGACAGGGGATGAAAAACTGTTTTTT; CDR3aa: CASSQAGTGDEKLFF
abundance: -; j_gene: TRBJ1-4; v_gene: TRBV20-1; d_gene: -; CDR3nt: TGCAGTGCTAGTAGGCAGGGTGAAAAACTGTTTTTT; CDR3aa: CSASRQGEKLFF
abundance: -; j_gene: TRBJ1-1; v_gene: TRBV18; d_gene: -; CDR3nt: TGTGCCAGCTCACCGAGACAGGCTATCTCCGCGAACACTGAAGCTTTCTTT; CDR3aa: CASSPRQAISANTEAFF
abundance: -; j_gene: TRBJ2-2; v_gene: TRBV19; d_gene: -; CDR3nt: TGTGCCAGTACTCTGGCAGGGGGAGGCACCGGGGAGCTGTTTTTT; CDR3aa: CASTLAGGGTGELFF
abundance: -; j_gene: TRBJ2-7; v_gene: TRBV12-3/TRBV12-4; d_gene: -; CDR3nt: TGTGCCAGCAAGGACAGCAGCTCCTACGAGCAGTACTTC; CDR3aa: CASKDSSSYEQYF
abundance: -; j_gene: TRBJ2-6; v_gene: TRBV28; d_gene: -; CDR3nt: TGTGCCAGCAGACCCTACTCTGGGGCCAACGTCCTGACTTTC; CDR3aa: CASRPYSGANVLTF
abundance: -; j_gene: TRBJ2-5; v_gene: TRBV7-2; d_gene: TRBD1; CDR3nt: TGTGCCAGCAGCTTTGACAGGGGGCAGGAGACCCAGTACTTC; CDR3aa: CASSFDRGQETQYF
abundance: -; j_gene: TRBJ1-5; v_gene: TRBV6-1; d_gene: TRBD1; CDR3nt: TGTGCCAGCAGTGCCTCAGGGGGCGTTGGCAATCAGCCCCAGCATTTT; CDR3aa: CASSASGGVGNQPQHF
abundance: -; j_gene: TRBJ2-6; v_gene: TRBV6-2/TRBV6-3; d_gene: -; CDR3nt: TGTGCCAGCAGTTACGGGGGGTATGGTTCTGGGGCCAACGTCCTGACTTTC; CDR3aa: CASSYGGYGSGANVLTF
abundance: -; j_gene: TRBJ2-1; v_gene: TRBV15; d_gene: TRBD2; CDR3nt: TGTGCCACCAGCAACCCCAGCGGGGGCTACAATGAGCAGTTCTTC; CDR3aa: CATSNPSGGYNEQFF
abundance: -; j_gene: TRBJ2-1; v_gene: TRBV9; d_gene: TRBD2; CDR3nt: TGTGCCAGCAGCTCCACCCCAGCGAAAGCGGGACTCCCTTCGGACAATGAGCAGTTCTTC; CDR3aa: CASSSTPAKAGLPSDNEQFF
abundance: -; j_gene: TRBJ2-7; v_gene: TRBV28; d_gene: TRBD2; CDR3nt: TGTGCCAGCAGTTCACCGGGAGGGCCAGGCAGCGAGCAGTACTTC; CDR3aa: CASSSPGGPGSEQYF
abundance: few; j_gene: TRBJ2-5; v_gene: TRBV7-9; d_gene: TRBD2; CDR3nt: TGTGCCAGCAGCTCCTGGACTAGCGGGGCGCCCGGGACCCAGTACTTC; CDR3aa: CASSSWTSGAPGTQYF
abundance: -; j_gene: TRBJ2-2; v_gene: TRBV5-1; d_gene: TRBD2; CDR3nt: TGCGCCAGCAGTTCGACTAGCGGGAGCAGGGAGCTGTTTTTT; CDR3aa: CASSSTSGSRELFF
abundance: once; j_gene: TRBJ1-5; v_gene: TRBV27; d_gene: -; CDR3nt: TGTGCCAGCAGTCTACCGGGGTGGTTTGGGAATCAGCCCCAGCATTTT; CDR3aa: CASSLPGWFGNQPQHF
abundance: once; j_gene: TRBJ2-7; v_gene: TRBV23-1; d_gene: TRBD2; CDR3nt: TGCGCCAGCAGTCAATCGACGGGACTAGCGGGGAACTACGAGCAGTACTTC; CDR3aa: CASSQSTGLAGNYEQYF
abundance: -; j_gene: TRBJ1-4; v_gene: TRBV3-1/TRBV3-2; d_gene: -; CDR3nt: TGTGCCAGCAGCCAAGCAGGGTCTGCTAATGAAAAACTGTTTTTT; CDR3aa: CASSQAGSANEKLFF
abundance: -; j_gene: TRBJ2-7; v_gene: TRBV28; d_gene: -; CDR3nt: TGTGCCAGCAGTTTTCGGACAGTTCTCTACGAGCAGTACTTC; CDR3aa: CASSFRTVLYEQYF
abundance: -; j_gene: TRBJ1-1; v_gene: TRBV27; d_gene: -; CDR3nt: TGTGCCAGCAGTTTATCGTGGGGGGGGACGTCAGAAGCTTTCTTT; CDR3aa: CASSLSWGGTSEAFF
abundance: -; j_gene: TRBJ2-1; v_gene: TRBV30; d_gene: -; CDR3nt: TGTGCCTGGAGGGCCGGTGGAGCGGTCAACAATGAGCAGTTCTTC; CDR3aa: CAWRAGGAVNNEQFF
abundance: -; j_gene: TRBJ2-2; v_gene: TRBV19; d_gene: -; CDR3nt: TGTGCCAGTAGTAGCGCAGGGCTCCACACCGGGGAGCTGTTTTTT; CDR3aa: CASSSAGLHTGELFF
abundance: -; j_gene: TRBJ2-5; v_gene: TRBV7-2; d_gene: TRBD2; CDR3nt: TGTGCCAGCAGCCCGATGGGACTAGCGGGGGGGGAGACCCAGTACTTC; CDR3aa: CASSPMGLAGGETQYF
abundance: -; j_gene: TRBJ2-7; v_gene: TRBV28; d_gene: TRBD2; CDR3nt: TGTGCCAGCAGTTTTCGGCTAGCGGGAACCTACGAGCAGTACTTC; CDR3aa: CASSFRLAGTYEQYF
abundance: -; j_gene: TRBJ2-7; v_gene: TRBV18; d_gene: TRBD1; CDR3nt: TGTGCCAGCTCACCACCCAAAGGACAGGGCCCCGACGAGCAGTACTTC; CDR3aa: CASSPPKGQGPDEQYF
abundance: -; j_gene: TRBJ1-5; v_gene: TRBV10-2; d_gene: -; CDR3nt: TGCGCCAGCAGTGAGGCCAGAAATCAGCCCCAGCATTTT; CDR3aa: CASSEARNQPQHF
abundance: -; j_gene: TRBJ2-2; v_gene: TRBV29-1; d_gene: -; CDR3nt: TGCAGCGTTCGTATAGGGAGTTTGAACACCGGGGAGCTGTTTTTT; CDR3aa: CSVRIGSLNTGELFF
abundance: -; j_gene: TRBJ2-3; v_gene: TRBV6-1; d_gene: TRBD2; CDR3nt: TGTGCCAGCAGTGACGGACTAGCGGCTCTTAGGGGGACAGATACGCAGTATTTT; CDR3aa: CASSDGLAALRGTDTQYF
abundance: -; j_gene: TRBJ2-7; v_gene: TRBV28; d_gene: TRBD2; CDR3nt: TGTGCCAGCAGTTCCCCAGCGGGGTTATCCTACGAGCAGTACTTC; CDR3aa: CASSSPAGLSYEQYF
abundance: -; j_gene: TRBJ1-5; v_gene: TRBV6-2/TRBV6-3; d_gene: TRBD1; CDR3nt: TGTGCCAGCAGCAACGGGGGGACAGGTTTGGGGCAGCCCCAGCATTTT; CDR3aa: CASSNGGTGLGQPQHF
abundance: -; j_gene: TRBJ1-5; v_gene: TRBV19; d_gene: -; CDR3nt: TGTGCCAGTAGTATTCGGGGGATCGGGAGTCAGCCCCAGCATTTT; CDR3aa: CASSIRGIGSQPQHF
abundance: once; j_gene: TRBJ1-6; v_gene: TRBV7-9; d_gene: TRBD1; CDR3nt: TGTGCCAGCAGCCCGGGACAGGGGAATTCACCCCTCCACTTT; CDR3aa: CASSPGQGNSPLHF
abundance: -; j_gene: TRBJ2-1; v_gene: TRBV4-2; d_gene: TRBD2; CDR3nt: TGTGCCAGCAGCCAAGATAGCCTAGCGGGAGTACTTTACAATGAGCAGTTCTTC; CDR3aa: CASSQDSLAGVLYNEQFF
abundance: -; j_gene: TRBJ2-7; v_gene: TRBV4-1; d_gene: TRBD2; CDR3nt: TGCGCCAGCAGCCAAGATCTGGCTAGCGGGGGCTACGAGCAGTACTTC; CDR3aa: CASSQDLASGGYEQYF
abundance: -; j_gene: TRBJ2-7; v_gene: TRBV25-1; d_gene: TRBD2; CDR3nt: TGTGCCACCGGACTAGCGGGGGCCTACGAGCAGTACTTC; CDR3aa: CATGLAGAYEQYF
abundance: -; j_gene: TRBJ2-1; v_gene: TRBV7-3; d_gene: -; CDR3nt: TGTGCCAGCAGCTTATCTAAGTTCAATGAGCAGTTCTTC; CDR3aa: CASSLSKFNEQFF
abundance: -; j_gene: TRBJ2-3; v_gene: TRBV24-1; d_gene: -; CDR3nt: TGTGCCACCAGTGACGGGGAGGTCGTGGCAGACACGCAGTATTTT; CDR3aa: CATSDGEVVADTQYF
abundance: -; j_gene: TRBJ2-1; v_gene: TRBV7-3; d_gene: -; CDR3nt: TGTGCCAGCAGCTTAAGCAACGCTAGAGGGGAGCAGTTCTTC; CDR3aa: CASSLSNARGEQFF
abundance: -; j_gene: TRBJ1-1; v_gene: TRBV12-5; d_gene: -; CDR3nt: TGTGCTAGTGGTTTGGACAAGAACACTGAAGCTTTCTTT; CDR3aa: CASGLDKNTEAFF
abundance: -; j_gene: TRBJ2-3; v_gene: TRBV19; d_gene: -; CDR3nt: TGTGCCAGTAGTTCGTTAGCAGATACGCAGTATTTT; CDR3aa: CASSSLADTQYF
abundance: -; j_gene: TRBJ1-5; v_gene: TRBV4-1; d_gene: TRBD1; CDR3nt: TGCGCCAGCAGCCTCCTCGACAGGGAAAATCAGCCCCAGCATTTT; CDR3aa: CASSLLDRENQPQHF
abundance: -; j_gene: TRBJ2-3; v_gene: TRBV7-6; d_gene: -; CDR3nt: TGTGCCAGCAGCCAGGCCCCACAGGAATTAGTCACAGATACGCAGTATTTT; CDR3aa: CASSQAPQELVTDTQYF
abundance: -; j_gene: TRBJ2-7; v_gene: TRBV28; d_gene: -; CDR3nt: TGTGCCAGCAGCCTTAGCGCTAACTACGAGCAGTACTTC; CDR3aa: CASSLSANYEQYF
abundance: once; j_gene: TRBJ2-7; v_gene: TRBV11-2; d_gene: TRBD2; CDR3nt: TGTGCCAGCAGCGTCGGGACTAGCATCCACGAGCAGTACTTC; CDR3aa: CASSVGTSIHEQYF
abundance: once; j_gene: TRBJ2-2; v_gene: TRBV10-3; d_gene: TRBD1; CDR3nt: TGTGCCATCAGTGGTCGACAGGGGGATATTACCGGGGAGCTGTTTTTT; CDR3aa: CAISGRQGDITGELFF
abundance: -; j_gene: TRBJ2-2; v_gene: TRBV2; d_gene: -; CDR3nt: TGTGCCAGCCCCTCGGGTCCTGCGAACACCGGGGAGCTGTTTTTT; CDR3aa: CASPSGPANTGELFF
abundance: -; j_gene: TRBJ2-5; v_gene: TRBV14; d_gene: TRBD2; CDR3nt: TGTGCCAGCAGCCAAGTTCGGGGCGGGGGAGAGACCCAGTACTTC; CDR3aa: CASSQVRGGGETQYF
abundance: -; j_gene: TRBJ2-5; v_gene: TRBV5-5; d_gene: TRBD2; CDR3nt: TGTGCCAGCAGTAACGTAGCGGGAGCCCTCCAAGAGACCCAGTACTTC; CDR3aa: CASSNVAGALQETQYF
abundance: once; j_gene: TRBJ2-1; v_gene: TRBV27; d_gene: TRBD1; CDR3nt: TGTGCCAGCAGTGTAGTTGCGGGACAGGGACCCAATGAGCAGTTCTTC; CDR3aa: CASSVVAGQGPNEQFF